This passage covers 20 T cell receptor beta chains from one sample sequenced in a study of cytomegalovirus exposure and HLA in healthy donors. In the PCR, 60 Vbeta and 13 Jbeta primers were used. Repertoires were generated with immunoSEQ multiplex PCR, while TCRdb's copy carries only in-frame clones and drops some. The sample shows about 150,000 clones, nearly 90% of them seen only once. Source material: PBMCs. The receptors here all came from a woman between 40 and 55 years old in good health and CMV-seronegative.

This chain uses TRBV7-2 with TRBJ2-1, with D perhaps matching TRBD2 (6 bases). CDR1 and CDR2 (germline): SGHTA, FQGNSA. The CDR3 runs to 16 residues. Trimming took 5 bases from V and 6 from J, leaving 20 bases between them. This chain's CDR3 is CASSLVSGHYGNEQFF. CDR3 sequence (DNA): TGTGCCAGCAGCCTTGTCAGCGGGCATTACGGCAATGAGCAGTTCTTC.

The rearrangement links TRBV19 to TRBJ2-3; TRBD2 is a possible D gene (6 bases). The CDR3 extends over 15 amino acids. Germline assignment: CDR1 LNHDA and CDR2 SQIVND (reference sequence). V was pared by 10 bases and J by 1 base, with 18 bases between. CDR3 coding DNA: TGTGCCACGTGGGGAGGAGGGGCTGGCACAGATACGCAGTATTTT. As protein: CATWGGGAGTDTQYF.

In DNA, the CDR3 is TGTGCCAGTAAAACGACAGGGGGAAACACCATATATTTT. It encodes CASKTTGGNTIYF. This sequence joins TRBV6-5 and TRBJ1-3, with 7 bases that match TRBD1. V lost 9 bases to trimming and J lost 4 bases; unmatched junction nucleotides: 6. Germline V gene sequence: CDR1 MNHEY, CDR2 SVGAGI. The length of the CDR3 is 13 residues.

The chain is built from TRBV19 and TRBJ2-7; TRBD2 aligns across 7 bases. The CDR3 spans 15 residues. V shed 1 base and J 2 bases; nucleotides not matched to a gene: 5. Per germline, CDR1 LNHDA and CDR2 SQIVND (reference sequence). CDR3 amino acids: CASSIAAGLTYEQYF. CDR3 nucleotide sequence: TGTGCCAGTAGTATAGCGGCGGGACTAACCTACGAGCAGTACTTC. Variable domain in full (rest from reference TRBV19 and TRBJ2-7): DGGITQSPKYLFRKEGQNVTLSCEQNLNHDAMYWYRQDPGQGLRLIYYSQIVNDFQKGDIAEGYSVSREKKESFPLTVTSAQKNPTAFYLCASSIAAGLTYEQYFGPGTRLTVT.

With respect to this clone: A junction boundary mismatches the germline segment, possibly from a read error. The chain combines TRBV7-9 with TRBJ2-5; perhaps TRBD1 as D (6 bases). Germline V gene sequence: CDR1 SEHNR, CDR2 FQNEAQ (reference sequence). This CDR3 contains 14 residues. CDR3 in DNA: TGTTCCAGCAGCTTCCAGGGGCTTGCAGAGACCCAGTACTTC. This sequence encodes CSSSFQGLAETQYF.

The CDR3 DNA is TGTGCCAGCAGTTACCCCGCCGGAGCGAACACTGAAGCTTTCTTT. It specifies CASSYPAGANTEAFF. The chain combines TRBV6-5 with TRBJ1-1; no reliable D call. V was shortened by 2 bases and J by 1 base, with 11 bases between the two germline ends. Germline V gives CDR1 MNHEY, CDR2 SVGAGI. The CDR3 has 15 residues.

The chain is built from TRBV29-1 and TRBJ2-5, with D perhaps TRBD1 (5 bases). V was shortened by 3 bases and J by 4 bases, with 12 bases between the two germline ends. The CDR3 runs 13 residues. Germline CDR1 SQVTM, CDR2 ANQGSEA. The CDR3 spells CSVDSGPRETQYF. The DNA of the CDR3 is TGCAGCGTTGATTCAGGGCCTCGAGAGACCCAGTACTTC.

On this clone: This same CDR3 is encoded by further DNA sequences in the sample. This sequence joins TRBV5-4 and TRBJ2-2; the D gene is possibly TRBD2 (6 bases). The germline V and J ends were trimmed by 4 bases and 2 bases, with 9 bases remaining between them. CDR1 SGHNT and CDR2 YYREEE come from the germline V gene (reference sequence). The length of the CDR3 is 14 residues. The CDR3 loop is CASSLGLNTGELFF. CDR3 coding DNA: TGTGCCAGCAGCCTCGGACTAAACACCGGGGAGCTGTTTTTT.

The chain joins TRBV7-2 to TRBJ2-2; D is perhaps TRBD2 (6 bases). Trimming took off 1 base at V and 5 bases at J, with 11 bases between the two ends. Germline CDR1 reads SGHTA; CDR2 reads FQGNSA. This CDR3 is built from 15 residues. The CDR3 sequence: CASSLVAGRTGELFF. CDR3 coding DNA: TGTGCCAGCAGCTTAGTGGCAGGGAGGACCGGGGAGCTGTTTTTT.

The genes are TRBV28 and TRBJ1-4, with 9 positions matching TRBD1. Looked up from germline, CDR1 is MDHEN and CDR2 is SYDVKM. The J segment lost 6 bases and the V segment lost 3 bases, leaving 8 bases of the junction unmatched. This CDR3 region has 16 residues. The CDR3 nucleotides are TGTGCCAGCAGTTTTAATACAGGGGGCGAGTATGAAAAACTGTTTTTT. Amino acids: CASSFNTGGEYEKLFF.

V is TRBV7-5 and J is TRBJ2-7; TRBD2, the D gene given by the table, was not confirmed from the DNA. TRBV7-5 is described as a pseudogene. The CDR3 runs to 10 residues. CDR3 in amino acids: CVRSLGDRYF. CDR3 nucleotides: TGTGTCAGAAGCTTGGGAGATCGGTACTTC.

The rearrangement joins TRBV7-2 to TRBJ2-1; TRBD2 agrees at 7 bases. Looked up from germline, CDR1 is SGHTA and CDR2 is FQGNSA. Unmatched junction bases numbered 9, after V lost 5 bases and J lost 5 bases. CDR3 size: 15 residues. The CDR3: CASSPGLADHNEQFF. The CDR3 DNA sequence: TGTGCCAGCAGCCCCGGCCTAGCGGACCACAATGAGCAGTTCTTC.

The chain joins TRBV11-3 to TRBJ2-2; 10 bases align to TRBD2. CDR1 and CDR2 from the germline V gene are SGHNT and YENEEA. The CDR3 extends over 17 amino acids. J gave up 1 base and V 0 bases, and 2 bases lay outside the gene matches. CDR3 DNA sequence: TGTGCCAGCAGCTTAGATTGGACTAGCGGGAACACCGGGGAGCTGTTTTTT. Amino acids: CASSLDWTSGNTGELFF.

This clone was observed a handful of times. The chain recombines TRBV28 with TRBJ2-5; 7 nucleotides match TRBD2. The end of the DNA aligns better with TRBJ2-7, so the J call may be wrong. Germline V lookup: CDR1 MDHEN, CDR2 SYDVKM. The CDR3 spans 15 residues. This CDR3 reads CASSSGGGPTDEQYF. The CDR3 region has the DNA TGTGCCAGCAGTTCCGGGGGAGGGCCCACGGACGAGCAGTACTTC.

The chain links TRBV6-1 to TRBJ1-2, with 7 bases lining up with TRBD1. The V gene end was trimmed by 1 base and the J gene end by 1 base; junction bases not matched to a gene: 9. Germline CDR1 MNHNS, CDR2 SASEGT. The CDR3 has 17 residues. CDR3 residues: CASSEGKGAPLNYGYTF. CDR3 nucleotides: TGTGCCAGCAGTGAAGGAAAGGGGGCTCCTCTTAACTATGGCTACACCTTC.

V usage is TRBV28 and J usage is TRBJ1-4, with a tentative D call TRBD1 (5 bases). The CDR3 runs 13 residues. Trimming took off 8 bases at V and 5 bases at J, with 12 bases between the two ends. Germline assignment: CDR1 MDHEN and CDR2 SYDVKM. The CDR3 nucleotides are TGTGCCAGCCTCCCAGGGTCAAATGAAAAACTGTTTTTT. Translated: CASLPGSNEKLFF.

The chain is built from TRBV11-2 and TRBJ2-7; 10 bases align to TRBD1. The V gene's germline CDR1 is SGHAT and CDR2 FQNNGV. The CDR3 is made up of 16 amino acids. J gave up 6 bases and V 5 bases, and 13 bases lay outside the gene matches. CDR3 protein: CASSPLLGTGVVEQYF. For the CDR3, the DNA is TGTGCCAGCAGCCCTTTGTTGGGGACAGGGGTTGTCGAGCAGTACTTC.

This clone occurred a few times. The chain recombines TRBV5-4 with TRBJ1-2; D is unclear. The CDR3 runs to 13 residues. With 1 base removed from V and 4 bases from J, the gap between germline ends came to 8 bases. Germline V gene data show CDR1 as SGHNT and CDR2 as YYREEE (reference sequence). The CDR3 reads CASSLPSGYGYTF. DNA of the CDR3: TGTGCCAGCAGCTTGCCGTCGGGCTATGGCTACACCTTC.

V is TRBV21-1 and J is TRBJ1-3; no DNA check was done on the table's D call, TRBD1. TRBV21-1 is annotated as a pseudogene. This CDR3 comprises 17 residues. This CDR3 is CASSKVHSFISGNTIYF. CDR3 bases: TGTGCCAGCAGCAAAGTGCACAGCTTTATCTCTGGAAACACCATATATTTT.

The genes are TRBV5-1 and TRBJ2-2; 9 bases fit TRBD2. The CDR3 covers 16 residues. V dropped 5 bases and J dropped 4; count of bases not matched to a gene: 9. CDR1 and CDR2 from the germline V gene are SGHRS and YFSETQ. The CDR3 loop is CASRASGIWGTGELFF. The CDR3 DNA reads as TGCGCCAGCAGGGCTAGCGGGATATGGGGCACCGGGGAGCTGTTTTTT.